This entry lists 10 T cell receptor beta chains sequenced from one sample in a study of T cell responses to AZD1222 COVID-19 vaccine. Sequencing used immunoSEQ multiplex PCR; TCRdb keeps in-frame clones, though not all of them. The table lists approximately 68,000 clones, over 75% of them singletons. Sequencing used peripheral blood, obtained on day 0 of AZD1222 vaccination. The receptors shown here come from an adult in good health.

The CDR3 loop reads CASSLDWAAYEQYF. CDR3 DNA: TGTGCCAGCAGCTTGGATTGGGCCGCCTACGAGCAGTACTTC. J is TRBJ2-7 and V is TRBV5-4; D is unresolved. Germline-derived CDR1 and CDR2 are SGHNT and YYREEE (reference sequence). V dropped 0 bases and J dropped 2 bases, with 9 bases sitting between them. The CDR3 spans 14 residues.

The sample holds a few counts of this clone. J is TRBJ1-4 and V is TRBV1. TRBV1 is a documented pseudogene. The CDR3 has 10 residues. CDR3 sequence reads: CTVNWEKLFF. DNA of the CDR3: TGCACAGTAAACTGGGAAAAACTGTTTTTT.

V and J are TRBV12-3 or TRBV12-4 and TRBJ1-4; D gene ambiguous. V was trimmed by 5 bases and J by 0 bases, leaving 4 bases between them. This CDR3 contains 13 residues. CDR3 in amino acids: CASSSATNEKLFF. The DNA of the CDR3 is TGTGCCAGCAGTAGTGCAACTAATGAAAAACTGTTTTTT.

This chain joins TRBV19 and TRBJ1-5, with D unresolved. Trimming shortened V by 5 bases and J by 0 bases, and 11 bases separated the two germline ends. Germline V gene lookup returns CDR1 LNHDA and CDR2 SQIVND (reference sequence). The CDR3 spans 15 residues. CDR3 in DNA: TGTGCCAGTAGTCCTCAGCCCTATAGCAATCAGCCCCAGCATTTT. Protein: CASSPQPYSNQPQHF.

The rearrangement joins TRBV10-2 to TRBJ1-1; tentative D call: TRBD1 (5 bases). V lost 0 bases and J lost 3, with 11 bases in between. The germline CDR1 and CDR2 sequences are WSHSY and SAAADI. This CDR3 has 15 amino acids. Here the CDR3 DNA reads TGCGCCAGCAGTGAGTCTCAGGGCTATGACACTGAAGCTTTCTTT. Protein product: CASSESQGYDTEAFF.

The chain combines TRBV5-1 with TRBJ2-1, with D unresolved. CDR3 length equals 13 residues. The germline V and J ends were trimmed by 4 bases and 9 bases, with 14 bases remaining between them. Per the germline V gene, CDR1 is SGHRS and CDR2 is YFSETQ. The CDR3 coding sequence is TGCGCCAGCAGCACCCATCGGGCCCCTGAGCAGTTCTTC. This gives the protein CASSTHRAPEQFF.

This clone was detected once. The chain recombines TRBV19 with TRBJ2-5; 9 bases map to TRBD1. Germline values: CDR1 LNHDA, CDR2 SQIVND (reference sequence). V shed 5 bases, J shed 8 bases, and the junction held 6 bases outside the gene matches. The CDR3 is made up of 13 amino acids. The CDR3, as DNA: TGTGCCAGTAGTCGGACAGGGGAAGGAACCCAGTACTTC. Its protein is CASSRTGEGTQYF.

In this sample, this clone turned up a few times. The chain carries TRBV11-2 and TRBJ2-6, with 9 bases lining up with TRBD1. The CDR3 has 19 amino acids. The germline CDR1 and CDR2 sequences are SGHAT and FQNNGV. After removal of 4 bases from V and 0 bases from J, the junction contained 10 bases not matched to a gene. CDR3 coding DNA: TGTGCCAGCAGCTCTCGACCGGGACAGGGACTCTCTGGGGCCAACGTCCTGACTTTC. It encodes CASSSRPGQGLSGANVLTF. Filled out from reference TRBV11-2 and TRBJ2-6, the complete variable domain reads EAGVAQSPRYKIIEKRQSVAFWCNPISGHATLYWYQQILGQGPKLLIQFQNNGVVDDSQLPKDRFSAERLKGVDSTLKIQPAKLEDSAVYLCASSSRPGQGLSGANVLTFGAGSRLTVL.

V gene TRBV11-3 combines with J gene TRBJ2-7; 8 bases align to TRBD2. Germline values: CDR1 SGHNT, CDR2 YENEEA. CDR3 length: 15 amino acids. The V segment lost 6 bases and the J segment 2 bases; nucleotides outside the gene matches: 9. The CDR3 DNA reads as TGTGCCAGCAGTTCATGGCGGGGGGTAGCCTACGAGCAGTACTTC. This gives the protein CASSSWRGVAYEQYF.

The CDR3 is CASSYPGQGSDSKNYGYTF. DNA of the CDR3: TGTGCCAGCAGTTACCCGGGACAGGGATCTGACTCCAAAAACTATGGCTACACCTTC. The chain is built from TRBV6-2 or TRBV6-3 and TRBJ1-2, with TRBD1 matching 9 bases. From germline, CDR1 is MNHEY and CDR2 SVGEGT. The CDR3 has 19 residues. V was clipped by 2 bases and J by 2 bases; unmatched bases: 15.